This T cell receptor beta chain was found in a study of long-term antiretroviral therapy in people with HIV. Study information: In the earliest collections, sampling predates the 2015 immediate-ART recommendation by about a decade. Study-wide results and limits: Controls had broader CDR3 length ranges than HIV repertoires did.

Survey-level immunoSEQ v3.0 assays were run. The method was immunoSEQ multiplex PCR; TCRdb's version includes in-frame clones alone and lacks a portion of them. The data show under 25,000 clones, with approximately 95% seen just once and over 9% held by the top ten. Comments on this clone: Its target is unknown.

This receptor was identified in a woman between 35 and 50 years old with HIV. This sample comprised unsorted PBMCs, obtained 7.6 years after starting antiretroviral therapy.

The CDR3 DNA is TGTGCCAGCAGCTTAGTGACCGGGGGCCGTGGGTTTGGGGATGAAAAACTGTTTTTT. This codes for CASSLVTGGRGFGDEKLFF. V is TRBV7-2 and J is TRBJ1-4; a weak D match, TRBD1 (6 bases). Germline CDR1 is SGHTA and CDR2 is FQGNSA. CDR3 length: 19 amino acids. V lost 1 base to trimming and J lost 6 bases, with 24 bases between them.